The clone carrying this T cell receptor beta chain was found a few times. The CDR3 runs 14 residues. The germline V gene encodes CDR1 GTSNPN and CDR2 SVGIG (reference sequence). Trimming took 4 bases from V and 5 from J; bases not matched to a gene: 6. Researchers defined stable Graves' hyperthyroidism as no ophthalmopathy progression within 18 months. In patients aged 18 to 65, hyperthyroidism was newly diagnosed, with duration under 2 months. The PBMCs were sourced from fresh peripheral blood (about 9.7 ml). The record originates from a study of T cells in Graves' hyperthyroidism and ophthalmopathy. Overall study: Peripheral blood collection took place at initial diagnosis, before any treatment.

TCR beta CDR3 sequences were amplified from RNA transcripts. The HTBI primer set was used in a first-round RT-PCR of the TCR CDR3. Each CDR3 protein gets one entry after TCRdb re-called the multiplex PCR reads with MiXCR. The sample lists roughly 720,000 distinct CDR3 sequences, roughly 17% seen once, with roughly a sixth in the top ten. The source is a man over 45 with Graves' hyperthyroidism. The sequenced sample consisted of blood. The V and J genes are TRBV30 and TRBJ1-4, with 8 bases lining up with TRBD1. The CDR3 coding sequence is TGTGCCTGGAATGACAGGGGTCTGAATGAAAAACTGTTTTTT. It specifies CAWNDRGLNEKLFF.